This T cell receptor (beta chain) appears in the sequencing data of a study of shared clonotypes between healthy human individuals. Investigators spread the genomic DNA of each subset evenly over several immunoSEQ plates. Profiling relied on immunoSEQ multiplex PCR, and the TCRdb table lists in-frame clones only, not all of them. Of around 2.3 million clones in the sample, roughly 95% are singletons; the top ten hold roughly 0.13%. Subsets obtained from CD4+ cells comprised CD45RA+ naive and CD45RA-negative memory cells. Germline V gene data show CDR1 as SNHLY and CDR2 as FYNNEI. V lost 7 bases and J 4 bases, leaving 15 bases between the germline ends. CDR3 size: 14 residues.

The material sequenced was naive CD4+ T cells sorted from blood. Documented subset: CD45RA+ positively selected. This chain links TRBV2 with TRBJ2-3, with a possible D match to TRBD2 (7 bases). This clonotype originated in a man between 18 and 29 years old in good health. CDR3 nucleotides: TGTGCCAGCACTGGGGGGGCCGCGCCAGATACGCAGTATTTT. Translating it yields CASTGGAAPDTQYF.